These 18 T cell receptor beta chains originate from one sample sequenced in a study of long-term antiretroviral therapy in people with HIV. Version v3.0 of the immunoSEQ assay ran at survey level. The method was immunoSEQ multiplex PCR; TCRdb's version includes in-frame clones alone and lacks a portion of them. The sample shows almost 30,000 clones, more than 85% of them seen only once. Sequencing was performed on unsorted PBMCs, taken roughly 6.3 years after starting antiretroviral therapy. All receptors come from a woman between 35 and 50 years old with HIV.

The CDR3 coding sequence is TGTGCCAGCAGCGGCTCCCGAGACGAGAACTATGGCTACACCTTC. Translation: CASSGSRDENYGYTF. The gene calls are TRBV9 and TRBJ1-2, with D unclear. Germline loops: CDR1 SGDLS, CDR2 YYNGEE. The V end was cut by 3 bases, the J end by 2 bases, with 14 bases between. This CDR3 has 15 residues.

V is TRBV11-2 and J is TRBJ1-3; 11 bases are shared with TRBD1. CDR3 size: 17 residues. Germline values: CDR1 SGHAT, CDR2 FQNNGV. Trimming took 3 bases from V and 1 from J; bases not matched to a gene: 5. This CDR3 reads CASSFRDRGYSGNTIYF. DNA for the CDR3: TGTGCCAGCAGCTTCCGGGACAGGGGGTATTCTGGAAACACCATATATTTT.

The chain links TRBV5-1 to TRBJ2-1; the match to TRBD1 covers 10 bases. V shed 0 bases, J shed 7 bases, and the junction held 7 bases outside the gene matches. CDR3 length: 16 amino acids. CDR1 SGHRS and CDR2 YFSETQ come from the germline V gene. CDR3 nucleotide sequence: TGCGCCAGCAGCTTGGAAGGGACAGGGGTAGGGAATGAGCAGTTCTTC. This translates into CASSLEGTGVGNEQFF.

This chain uses TRBV7-8 with TRBJ1-1, with 9 nucleotides matching TRBD1. The CDR3 contains 13 residues. Looked up from germline, CDR1 is SGHVS and CDR2 is FQNEAQ. J was trimmed by 3 bases and V by 4 bases; bases with no gene match: 0. The CDR3 spells CASSWTGDTEAFF. CDR3 coding DNA: TGTGCCAGCAGCTGGACAGGGGACACTGAAGCTTTCTTT.

The rearrangement joins TRBV15 to TRBJ2-7; 9 positions agree with TRBD1. The V gene's germline CDR1 is LNHNV and CDR2 YYDKDF (reference sequence). V was clipped by 1 base and J by 5 bases; unmatched bases: 6. The CDR3 spans 15 residues. CDR3 in amino acids: CATSRGDRDDNEQYF. DNA of the CDR3: TGTGCCACCAGCAGAGGGGACAGGGATGACAACGAGCAGTACTTC.

The chain is built from TRBV10-1 and TRBJ2-7; possibly TRBD1 or TRBD2 for D (6 bases each). There are 15 residues in the CDR3. V was pared by 3 bases and J by 7 bases, with 19 bases between. CDR1 and CDR2 from the germline V gene are WNHNN and SYGVQD (reference sequence). Here the CDR3 reads CASSDRGPGVSEQYF. In DNA, the CDR3 is TGCGCCAGCAGTGACCGGGGGCCAGGGGTGAGTGAGCAGTACTTC.

This clone has just one count. This chain uses TRBV30 with TRBJ2-2, with D possibly being TRBD1 (6 bases). Per the germline V gene, CDR1 is GTSNPN and CDR2 is SVGIG (reference sequence). The V and J ends lost 0 bases and 6 bases respectively, with 11 bases between them. This CDR3 comprises 14 residues. The CDR3 coding sequence is TGTGCCTGGAGTGTACAATCAGGGGCCGGGGAGCTGTTTTTT. This sequence encodes CAWSVQSGAGELFF.

V is TRBV19 and J is TRBJ2-7, with no clear D. CDR3 length: 14 amino acids. Germline lookup yields CDR1 LNHDA and CDR2 SQIVND (reference sequence). Trimming took 8 bases from V and 0 from J, leaving 14 bases between them. CDR3: CASADQYSSYEQYF. CDR3 in DNA: TGTGCCAGTGCGGACCAATACAGCTCCTACGAGCAGTACTTC.

The genes are TRBV19 and TRBJ1-1, with 7 bases matching TRBD1. Germline CDR1 is LNHDA and CDR2 is SQIVND (reference sequence). The CDR3 totals 13 residues. V shed 4 bases, J shed 6 bases, and the junction held 5 bases outside the gene matches. CDR3 residues: CASSTTRGAEAFF. CDR3 bases: TGTGCCAGTAGTACGACCAGGGGGGCTGAAGCTTTCTTT.

V usage is TRBV5-6 and J usage is TRBJ2-3; TRBD2 matches at 13 bases. After removal of 5 bases from V and 5 bases from J, the junction contained 5 bases not matched to a gene. This CDR3 has 15 residues. The germline V gene has CDR1 SGHDT and CDR2 YYEEEE. The CDR3 sequence is CASSQLAGGQDTQYF. The DNA of the CDR3 is TGTGCCAGCAGTCAACTAGCGGGGGGGCAAGATACGCAGTATTTT.

This chain connects TRBV19 to TRBJ1-2; D unclear. CDR1 and CDR2 from the germline V gene are LNHDA and SQIVND (reference sequence). Trimming stripped 6 bases from V and 0 bases from J, with 11 bases between. This CDR3 region has 14 residues. The CDR3 region has the DNA TGTGCCAGTAGCACAACTGCCTCTAACTATGGCTACACCTTC. Encoded protein: CASSTTASNYGYTF.

The chain couples TRBV7-8 to TRBJ1-2; no reliable D call. V shed 1 base and J shed 13 bases, with 13 bases lying between them. Germline assignment: CDR1 SGHVS and CDR2 FQNEAQ. The CDR3 is made up of 12 amino acids. The CDR3 coding sequence is TGTGCCAGCAGCTTAGGCCAGCACAGTTTCACCTTC. Translation gives CASSLGQHSFTF.

The rearrangement joins TRBV5-1 to TRBJ2-2; D gene ambiguous. The germline V gene encodes CDR1 SGHRS and CDR2 YFSETQ. V was clipped by 5 bases and J by 0 bases, with 11 bases between them. The CDR3 runs 15 residues. The CDR3 bases are TGCGCCAGCAGTTCTGACACCGCGAACACCGGGGAGCTGTTTTTT. It encodes CASSSDTANTGELFF.

Only a few counts were recorded for this clone. The chain employs TRBV6-1 and TRBJ1-4; 10 positions agree with TRBD1. Trimming at V came to 4 bases and at J to 8 bases, leaving 7 bases not matched to a gene. Germline values: CDR1 MNHNS, CDR2 SASEGT. This CDR3 comprises 15 residues. In nucleotides, the CDR3 is TGTGCCAGCAGTGGGACAGGGGGAATGGGGGAAAAACTGTTTTTT. Residues: CASSGTGGMGEKLFF.

The chain is built from TRBV5-1 and TRBJ1-6; 12 nucleotides match TRBD1. This CDR3 has 16 amino acids. CDR1 and CDR2 (germline): SGHRS, YFSETQ. The V and J ends lost 4 bases and 7 bases, in that order; junction bases with no gene match: 6. CDR3 sequence reads: CASSPGQGALNSPLHF. CDR3 coding DNA: TGCGCCAGCAGCCCGGGACAGGGGGCATTGAATTCACCCCTCCACTTT.

The rearrangement uses TRBV6-5 and TRBJ1-1; a possible D gene is TRBD1 (6 bases). The germline V and J ends were trimmed by 7 bases and 4 bases, with 13 bases remaining between them. The germline CDR1 and CDR2 sequences are MNHEY and SVGAGI. The CDR3 consists of 13 residues. In DNA, the CDR3 is TGTGCCAGCACGTACAGGGTAGGCACTGAAGCTTTCTTT. Protein: CASTYRVGTEAFF.

The chain links TRBV14 to TRBJ1-6; D remains unclear. Germline loops: CDR1 SGHDN, CDR2 FVKESK. The CDR3 is 12 residues long. V lost 4 bases, J lost 5 bases, and 3 bases lay in between. The CDR3 sequence: CASSPNNSPLHF. CDR3 DNA: TGTGCCAGCAGCCCGAATAATTCACCCCTCCACTTT.

The chain carries TRBV6-6 and TRBJ1-4; 8 nucleotides line up with TRBD1. Germline V CDR1 and CDR2: MNHNY, SVGAGI (reference sequence). V was clipped by 6 bases and J by 8 bases; unmatched bases: 8. This CDR3 contains 14 residues. The DNA for the CDR3 is TGTGCCAGCAGAGGGTGGGACAGGAGCGAAAAACTGTTTTTT. It yields the protein CASRGWDRSEKLFF.